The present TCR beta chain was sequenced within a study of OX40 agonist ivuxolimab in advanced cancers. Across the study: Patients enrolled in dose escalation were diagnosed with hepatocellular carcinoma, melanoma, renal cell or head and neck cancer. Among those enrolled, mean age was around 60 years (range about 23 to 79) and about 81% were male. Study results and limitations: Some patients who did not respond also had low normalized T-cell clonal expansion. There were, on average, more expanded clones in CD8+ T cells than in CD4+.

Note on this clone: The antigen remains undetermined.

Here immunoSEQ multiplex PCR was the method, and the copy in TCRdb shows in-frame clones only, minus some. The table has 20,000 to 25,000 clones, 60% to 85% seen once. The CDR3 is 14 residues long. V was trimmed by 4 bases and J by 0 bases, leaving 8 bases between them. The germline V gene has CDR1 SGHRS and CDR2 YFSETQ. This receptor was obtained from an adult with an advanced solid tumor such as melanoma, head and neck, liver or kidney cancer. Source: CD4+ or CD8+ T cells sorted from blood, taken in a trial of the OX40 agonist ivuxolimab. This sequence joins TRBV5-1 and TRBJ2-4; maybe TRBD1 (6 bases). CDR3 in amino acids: CASSEGVAKNIQYF. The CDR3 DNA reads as TGCGCCAGCAGCGAGGGGGTAGCCAAAAACATTCAGTACTTC.